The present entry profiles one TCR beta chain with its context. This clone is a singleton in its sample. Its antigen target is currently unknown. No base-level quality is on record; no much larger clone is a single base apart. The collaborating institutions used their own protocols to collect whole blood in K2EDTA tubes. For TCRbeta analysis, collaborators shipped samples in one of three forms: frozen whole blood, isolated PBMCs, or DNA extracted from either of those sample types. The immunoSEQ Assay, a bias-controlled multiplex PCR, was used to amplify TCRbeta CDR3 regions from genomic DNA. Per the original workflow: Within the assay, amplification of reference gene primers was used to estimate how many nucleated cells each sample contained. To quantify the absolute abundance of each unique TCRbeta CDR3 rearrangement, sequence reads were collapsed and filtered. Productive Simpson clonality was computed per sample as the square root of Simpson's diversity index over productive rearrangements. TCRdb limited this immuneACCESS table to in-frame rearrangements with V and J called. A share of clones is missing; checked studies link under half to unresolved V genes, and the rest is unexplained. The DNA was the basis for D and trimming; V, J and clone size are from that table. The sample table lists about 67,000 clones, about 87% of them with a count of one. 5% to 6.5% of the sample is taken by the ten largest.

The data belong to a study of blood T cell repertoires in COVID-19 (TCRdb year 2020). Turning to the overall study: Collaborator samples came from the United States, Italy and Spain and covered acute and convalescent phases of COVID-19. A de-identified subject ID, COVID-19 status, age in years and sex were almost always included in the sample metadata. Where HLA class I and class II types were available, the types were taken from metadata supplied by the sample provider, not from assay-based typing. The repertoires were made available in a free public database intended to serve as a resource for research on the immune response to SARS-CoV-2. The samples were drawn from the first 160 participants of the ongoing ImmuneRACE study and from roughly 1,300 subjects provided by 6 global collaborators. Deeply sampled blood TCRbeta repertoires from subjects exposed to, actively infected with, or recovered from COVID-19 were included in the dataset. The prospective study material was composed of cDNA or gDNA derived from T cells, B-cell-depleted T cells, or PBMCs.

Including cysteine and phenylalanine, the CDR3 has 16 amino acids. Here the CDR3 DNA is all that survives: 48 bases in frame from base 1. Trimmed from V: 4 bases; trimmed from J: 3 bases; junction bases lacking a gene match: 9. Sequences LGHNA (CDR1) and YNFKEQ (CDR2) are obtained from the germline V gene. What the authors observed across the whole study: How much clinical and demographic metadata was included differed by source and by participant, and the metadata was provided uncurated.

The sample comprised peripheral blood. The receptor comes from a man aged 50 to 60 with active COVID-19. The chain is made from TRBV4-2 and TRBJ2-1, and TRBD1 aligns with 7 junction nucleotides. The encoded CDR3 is CASSPKGQVDYNEQFF. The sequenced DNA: TGTGCCAGCAGCCCGAAAGGACAGGTGGACTACAATGAGCAGTTCTTC.